The entry that follows covers one TCR beta chain sequence. The antigen is not known. This record belongs to a study of Ad26.COV2.S vaccination and SARS-CoV-2 variants. Study overall: Administration of Ad26.COV2.S was intramuscular, either once or twice 56 days apart. Findings and caveats of the study: Reportedly, spike-specific CD8+ and CD4+ T cell responses achieved substantial breadth once vaccination had taken place. Individuals receiving vaccine had higher spike-specific TCR breadth than placebo recipients did.

Sequencing was performed with immunoSEQ multiplex PCR; in TCRdb, only in-frame clones are kept and a portion is missing. This table has roughly 330,000 clones, 90% appearing once. CDR1 and CDR2 from the germline V gene are GTSNPN and SVGIG (reference sequence). CDR3 length: 16 amino acids. V was clipped by 2 bases and J by 4 bases; unmatched bases: 4. Treatment defined: some 20 received Ad26.COV2.S at low or high dose, single or two shots; a few received placebo; per-sample allocation not given. The investigators took samples on day 63 after the first vaccine or placebo injection. The donor was a Boston adult aged 18-55 years.

The chain carries TRBV30 and TRBJ2-5; TRBD2 matches 16 bases. This sequence originates from a person between 18 and 65 years old who received the Ad26.COV2.S COVID-19 vaccine or a placebo. The specimen comprised peripheral blood, sampled in a trial of Ad26.COV2.S vaccine versus placebo. CDR3 residues: CAWSFGTSGRGETQYF. The DNA of the CDR3 is TGTGCCTGGAGTTTTGGGACTAGCGGGAGGGGAGAGACCCAGTACTTC.